The subject of this entry is one T cell receptor (beta chain). This clone's antigen is unknown. One base away there is no much larger clone; base qualities are not given. This sample is part of a study of identical twins (dated by TCRdb to the mid-2010s). As for the study more broadly: To test whether fetal clonotypes persist, the study used deep sequencing on TCR alpha and beta repertoires from monozygotic twins, unrelated adults of various ages, and cord blood. Replicate twin experiments were performed at different times using different library preparation protocols to rule out contamination.

For this chain, trimming is 3 bases at the V end and 8 bases at the J end, and the number of junction bases without a gene match is 9. The CDR3, from cysteine to phenylalanine, totals 15 residues. Kept here is only the CDR3 DNA, which spans 45 bases and is read in frame from base 1. Only healthy Caucasian donors were included. What the study reported, not specific to this receptor: Excess twin sharing in beta out-of-frame sequences was weaker because fewer shared sequences lowered the signal-to-noise ratio. Invariant T cells such as MAIT and iNKT could partly confound zero-insertion analyses, though diverse VJ usage argued against this for most clonotypes. Out-of-frame TCR alpha sharing in monozygotic twins was systematically underestimated by recombination models, whereas sharing between unrelated individuals was in agreement with the recombination models. Conclusions relied on cross-sectional statistical analysis, since the same donors could not be followed over many years. Abundant cord blood beta clonotypes carried fewer insertions; young adult naive repertoires showed a weaker similar trend, while memory repertoires showed none. Compared with coincidental sharing between unrelated individuals, out-of-frame TCR alpha sequences shared between twins showed an excess of sequences with low generation probability.

Libraries were made using 5' RACE. Sequencer: Illumina HiSeq 2000. Template switching added a universal primer binding site, and the final cDNA carried a unique molecular identifier that allowed TCR cDNA molecules to be counted accurately. Specific primers in the conserved constant-segment region were used to synthesize first-strand cDNA for the TCR alpha and beta chains. To control for contamination, every cDNA library was double barcoded, receiving both a SMART-Mk sample barcode and Illumina barcodes. TruSeq adapter sequences, together with Illumina sample barcodes, were added in two successive PCR steps. The Illumina HiSeq platform was used with custom primers to sequence TCR alpha and beta cDNA libraries. The original methods were these. MiGEC was used to process raw reads and extract unique molecular identifiers, and MiXCR was used to find CDR3 positions. For each individual, recombination models were inferred using an EM algorithm with the repgenHMM and IGoR tools. Shared clonotype analysis was performed with the tcR package in R, normalizing sharing by the product of cloneset sizes. To study raw recombination without the effects of thymic and clonal selection, out-of-frame nonproductive sequences were analyzed. The public reads were run again by TCRdb, first through fastp at Q25 and then through MiXCR, and only productive beta chains were kept. Duplicate CDR3 protein sequences are folded into a single record with the most common DNA and genes. The V and J calls follow TCRdb's processing rather than the paper's. This sample gives some 1,700,000 distinct CDR3 sequences in total; under 35% of them show up just once. In total, the top ten clones hold 0.25% to 0.3% of the sample.

This clonotype originated in a newborn girl in good health. The sequenced material came from cord blood. The chain uses TRBV12-3 or TRBV12-4 and TRBJ2-1, and 8 bases in between align with TRBD2. The nucleotide sequence is TGTGCCAGCAGTTTTCCCCGGGGGGGGAACGATGAGCAGTTCTTC. Its protein reads: CASSFPRGGNDEQFF.